This TCR beta chain stems from a study of shared clonotypes between healthy human individuals (dated by TCRdb to 2020 to 2022). Regarding the complete study: The cohort comprised two women and a few men aged 18 to 49 years. Per donor, three plates each were used for CD4 naive and CD4 memory, two for CD8 naive, and one for CD8 memory. The study deeply sequenced blood TCR repertoires of five healthy adults to estimate repertoire size and the extent of clonotype sharing between individuals. To increase sequencing depth and limit assay-specific biases, TCR repertoire library preparation and sequencing were carried out by different laboratories using diverse techniques. Leukapheresis yielded between about 0.9 and 10 billion PBMCs per donor. General conclusions and limits of the study: Sampling was restricted to blood, and TCR repertoires in tissues likely differ from the TCR repertoires found in blood. Because the study included a small number of donors, the genetic and exposure-history diversity represented was limited. Naive subsets generally had larger estimated clonotype richness than memory subsets did. Clonotypes shared by all four sorted-subset donors showed higher generation probabilities than non-shared clonotypes. Rarefaction of sorted-subset datasets indicated incomplete sequencing despite the large sequencing depth. Based on pairwise subsampling, the degree of clonotype sharing among donors was expected to be affected by sequencing depth. Around 5% of naive CD4, 3% to 4% of naive CD8, 2% to 2.5% of memory CD4, and 0.35% to 0.5% of memory CD8 clonotypes were shared across several donors.

Using the deep immunoSEQ assay, TCR CDR3 regions were amplified from genomic DNA by multiplex PCR. Extracted genomic DNA from each cell subset was spread evenly across all wells of several immunoSEQ 96-well plates, with each plate serving as a replicate. Each replicate PCR for sorted subsets received roughly 0.2 ug genomic DNA, equal to 28,000 or so T cell genomes. Purified libraries were quantified with a Qubit 3.0 fluorometer, sized on a Bioanalyzer 2100, and re-quantified with the KAPA Library Quantification kit. A separate single-read 150-cycle Illumina NextSeq 550 flow cell was used to sequence each immunoSEQ 96-well plate. As for how the authors treated the data: The immunoSEQ output contained only junctional sequences without quality scores, so filtering could not match that applied to full-length reads. To assign V/J genes and CDR3, sequences were annotated using PyIR, a Python wrapper for IgBLAST v1.9, with IMGT germline references. Reads were filtered out if the reads had weak V/J assignments (E-value above 1e-6), no CDR3, stop codons, out-of-frame junctions, or ambiguous translated residues. V3J clonotypes were defined as sequences sharing an identical inferred V gene, J gene, and CDR3 amino acid sequence. Percentage overlap between repertoires was calculated by dividing the number of shared unique clonotypes by the size of the smaller repertoire. Richness of each repertoire was evaluated using RTK rarefaction, the Chao1 estimator, and Recon v2.1 estimates of unobserved clonotypes. Generation probabilities for all TCRbeta clonotypes obtained by the gDNA method from a handful of donors were computed using OLGA. Imported from immuneACCESS, the table was reduced by TCRdb to in-frame sequences with V and J called. These copies leave out some clones; in studies compared against another copy, an unresolved V gene accounts for under half, and the cause of the remainder is not known. V and J calls and clone size come straight from that table; D and trimming were deduced from the DNA. Within this sample are some 2,000,000 clones, with about 95% of them counted one time only. The ten biggest clones cover 0.13% of the sample.

V gives up 8 bases and J gives up 0 bases, and the segment between their germline ends measures 8 bases. The CDR3 starts with the cysteine, ends with the phenylalanine, and has 13 residues. Here the CDR3 DNA is all that survives: 39 bases in frame from base 1. The CDR1 and CDR2 encoded by the germline V gene are MNHEY and SVGAGI. Healthy HIV-negative adults with no recently reported acute infections or vaccinations were included as donors. Every donor was a Caucasian adult living in Nashville, Tennessee, USA. Magnetic negative selection was used to enrich CD4+ T cells, after which naive cells were positively selected on CD45RA and the negative fraction became the memory subset. Blood was obtained by leukapheresis, after which PBMCs were separated by Ficoll-Histopaque density gradient centrifugation and cryopreserved in liquid nitrogen vapor phase. Purity and quantity of every magnetically sorted T cell population were checked by analytical flow cytometry. Each sorted fraction had its genomic DNA isolated and then quantified by UV absorbance on a Nanodrop 2000c.

Worth noting for this clone: This receptor's antigen is unknown. No much larger clone is present one base from it, and per-base qualities are unavailable.

The sequence derives from a man in his late teens or twenties in good health. Sequenced: naive CD4+ T cells sorted from blood. This sample's cell subset or site label indicates: CD45RA+ positively selected. The V and J genes are TRBV6-5 and TRBJ1-5; no D gene is confidently identified. The CDR3 in this case is CASRGRSNQPQHF. Here is the DNA: TGTGCCAGCCGAGGACGTAGCAATCAGCCCCAGCATTTT.